This TCR beta chain was identified in a study of CD8 T cells in ankylosing spondylitis (dated by TCRdb to 2016 to 2017). Background for the entire study: To find TCR variants linked to disease, the study profiled T cell receptor beta repertoires in ankylosing spondylitis patients and healthy donors. The whole study cohort included 90 to 120 healthy donors and around 25 ankylosing spondylitis patients. Peripheral blood was sampled, and synovial fluid was additionally collected from ankylosing spondylitis patients. Study-wide findings and limitations: In peripheral blood, the disease-linked clones were found at relatively low frequencies and had a CD8+ phenotype. Some of the motif variants had been reported before in the synovial fluid and blood of reactive arthritis patients, a finding that suggests common disease-initiation mechanisms. A TCR beta motif made up of several highly homologous amino acid variants appeared to be characteristic of blood from ankylosing spondylitis patients. The disease-linked clones were reported to be significantly enriched in matched synovial fluid samples from ankylosing spondylitis patients.

Deletion took 6 bases off V and 1 base off J, with a span of 12 bases between the germline ends. Per the germline V gene, ENHRY is the CDR1 and SYGVKD is the CDR2. Including the terminal cysteine and phenylalanine, the CDR3 comprises 14 residues. Only CDR3 DNA remains: 42 bases, in frame from the first base. TCRdb records Illumina HiSeq 2500 as the sequencer. Quantitative 5'-RACE with molecular barcodes was used to prepare TCR beta libraries. Regarding the original processing steps: A new computational method based on a probabilistic model of VDJ rearrangement was used to identify disease-linked TCR variants. The public reads were run again by TCRdb, first through fastp at Q25 and then through MiXCR, and only productive beta chains were kept. Records with the same CDR3 protein are collapsed into one entry carrying the most frequent genes and DNA. In this record, the V and J calls reflect TCRdb's handling and not the investigators' own analysis. The table for this sample lists fewer than 150,000 distinct CDR3 sequences; just under 7.5% of them were counted only once. The top ten hold 9.5% to 15% of the sample.

This clonotype was detected ten times or more. Its antigen specificity is not known. No quality values exist for individual bases; no much larger clone is one base distant. The sample consisted of blood, either unsorted or a sorted T cell fraction (not recorded which). The V gene is TRBV10-3 and the J gene is TRBJ1-1; the D gene lacks a confident call. The receptor's source is a female donor with ankylosing spondylitis or in good health (not recorded which). At the DNA level, the sequence is TGTGCCATCAGCGTACTAAATACGAACACTGAAGCTTTCTTT. The translation is CAISVLNTNTEAFF.